The 28 T cell receptor beta chains given below trace back to one sample, sequenced in a study of cytomegalovirus exposure and HLA in healthy donors. Both 60 Vbeta primers and 13 Jbeta primers went into the PCR. Here immunoSEQ multiplex PCR was the method, and the copy in TCRdb shows in-frame clones only, minus some. This table has 150,000 to 200,000 clones, roughly 70% appearing once. Source material: PBMCs. These receptors came from a woman between 40 and 50 years old in good health and CMV-seropositive.

The J gene is TRBJ1-2, the V gene TRBV10-3; D is unclear. Germline CDR1 and CDR2: ENHRY and SYGVKD. This CDR3 comprises 14 residues. Trimming stripped 1 base from V and 7 bases from J, with 13 bases between. CDR3: CAISEYYREVGYTF. The CDR3 region has the DNA TGTGCCATCAGTGAGTACTATCGGGAGGTTGGCTACACCTTC.

This clone was seen only a few times. The chain couples TRBV27 to TRBJ2-2; D possibly corresponds to TRBD1 (6 bases). The CDR3 length is 14 residues. V was trimmed by 2 bases and J by 9 bases, leaving 13 bases between them. From germline, CDR1 is MNHEY and CDR2 SMNVEV (reference sequence). The CDR3 here is CASSLDQGIRELFF. The CDR3 DNA reads TGTGCCAGCAGTTTAGACCAGGGGATTCGGGAGCTGTTTTTT.

Concerning this clone itself: Other DNA sequences in the sample encode the same CDR3. This chain links TRBV6-5 with TRBJ1-1; TRBD1 matches at 11 bases. Germline values: CDR1 MNHEY, CDR2 SVGAGI. J gave up 4 bases and V 2 bases, and 0 bases lay outside the gene matches. This CDR3 is 14 amino acids long. CDR3 nucleotide sequence: TGTGCCAGCAGTTACGGGACAGGGGGCACTGAAGCTTTCTTT. It yields the protein CASSYGTGGTEAFF.

The chain couples TRBV4-3 to TRBJ2-7; D perhaps matches TRBD2 (6 bases). The CDR3 runs to 18 residues. The ends were cut back, 1 base at V and 0 bases at J, with 19 bases in the middle. Germline assignment: CDR1 LGHNA and CDR2 YSLEER. In DNA, the CDR3 is TGCGCCAGCAGCCAAGCCCTCGTACTAGCTTCGAGCTCCTACGAGCAGTACTTC. It yields the protein CASSQALVLASSSYEQYF.

Concerning this clone: In the same sample, other DNA sequences code for this CDR3. The chain links TRBV5-1 to TRBJ1-3, with 8 bases matching TRBD1. From germline, CDR1 is SGHRS and CDR2 YFSETQ. With V trimmed by 3 bases and J by 2 bases, 1 base remained unmatched. The CDR3 has 14 amino acids. CDR3 DNA: TGCGCCAGCAGCTCCAGGGGGCCTGGAAACACCATATATTTT. Encoded protein: CASSSRGPGNTIYF. Looking up the rest from reference TRBV5-1 and TRBJ1-3 gives the full variable domain: KAGVTQTPRYLIKTRGQQVTLSCSPISGHRSVSWYQQTPGQGLQFLFEYFSETQRNKGNFPGRFSGRQFSNSRSEMNVSTLELGDSALYLCASSSRGPGNTIYFGEGSWLTVV.

The chain combines TRBV6-5 with TRBJ2-1; no clear D. From germline, CDR1 is MNHEY and CDR2 SVGAGI. The V end lost 4 bases, the J end lost 0 bases, and 7 bases lay between the germline ends. There are 14 residues in the CDR3. As DNA, the CDR3 is TGTGCCAGCAGTTCTTCCAGCTCCTACAATGAGCAGTTCTTC. Translation: CASSSSSSYNEQFF.

The rearrangement joins TRBV10-3 to TRBJ2-7; 7 nucleotides line up with TRBD1. The CDR3 sequence is 15 residues long. Germline CDR1 ENHRY, CDR2 SYGVKD. V was clipped by 6 bases and J by 5 bases; unmatched bases: 13. CDR3 sequence reads: CAIRPGQSTLDEQYF. DNA of the CDR3: TGTGCCATCAGGCCGGGACAGTCCACCTTAGACGAGCAGTACTTC.

The genes are TRBV7-8 and TRBJ2-7; the D gene is possibly TRBD1 (5 bases). The CDR3 totals 13 residues. Deletions cut 3 bases from V and 3 bases from J, with 9 bases between. Germline CDR1 SGHVS, CDR2 FQNEAQ. The CDR3 sequence: CASSLGRDYEQYF. As DNA, the CDR3 is TGTGCCAGCAGCTTGGGGCGAGACTACGAGCAGTACTTC.

V usage is TRBV21-1 and J usage is TRBJ1-1. TRBV21-1 constitutes a pseudogene. CDR3 length: 12 residues. The chain's CDR3 is CASPVVNTEAFF. In DNA form, the CDR3 reads TGTGCCAGCCCGGTTGTGAACACTGAAGCTTTCTTT.

J is TRBJ1-5 and V is TRBV25-1; D ambiguous. The ends were cut back, 8 bases at V and 7 bases at J, with 15 bases in the middle. Germline V gene sequence: CDR1 MGHDK, CDR2 SYGVNS. The CDR3 is 13 amino acids. CDR3 residues: CASDGGSGQPQHF. As DNA, the CDR3 is TGTGCCAGCGACGGCGGGTCGGGACAGCCCCAGCATTTT.

The V call is TRBV5-4, the J call TRBJ1-1, with 10 bases identical to TRBD1. The CDR3 loop spans 17 amino acids. V gave up 5 bases and J gave up 1 base; unmatched junction bases: 11. Germline V CDR1 and CDR2: SGHNT, YYREEE (reference sequence). CDR3 sequence: CASRGGRDRGSNTEAFF. The CDR3 coding sequence is TGTGCCAGCAGGGGGGGCCGGGACAGGGGCTCGAACACTGAAGCTTTCTTT.

The V and J genes are TRBV5-1 and TRBJ1-1; maybe TRBD1 (5 bases). The CDR3 is 13 residues long. V lost 4 bases, J lost 1 base, and 8 bases lay in between. Germline V gene sequence: CDR1 SGHRS, CDR2 YFSETQ. The CDR3, as DNA: TGCGCCAGCAGCGGGGCCGAGAACACTGAAGCTTTCTTT. Encoded protein: CASSGAENTEAFF.

This clone was counted a few times. The chain is built from TRBV28 and TRBJ2-1; 12 bases are shared with TRBD1. V lost 1 base to trimming and J lost 3 bases; unmatched junction nucleotides: 16. Germline CDR1 reads MDHEN; CDR2 reads SYDVKM. There are 21 residues in the CDR3. CDR3 DNA sequence: TGTGCCAGCAGTTTATTTATCGGGACAGGGGGCGGGATGGGGGGCTACAATGAGCAGTTCTTC. Protein product: CASSLFIGTGGGMGGYNEQFF.

A single count supports this clone. V gene TRBV6-6 combines with J gene TRBJ1-1; D call uncertain. Germline CDR1 is MNHNY and CDR2 is SVGAGI (reference sequence). Trimming removed 6 bases from V and 10 bases from J, with 21 bases in between. This CDR3 has 14 residues. DNA for the CDR3: TGTGCCAGCAGCCCCCGTGTGGAGGCAGTAGCAGCTTTCTTT. Amino acid sequence: CASSPRVEAVAAFF.

The rearrangement joins TRBV7-2 to TRBJ1-1, with unresolved D. V was pared by 5 bases and J by 8 bases, with 18 bases between. Germline values: CDR1 SGHTA, CDR2 FQGNSA. The CDR3 totals 14 residues. The CDR3: CASSLGEANREAFF. In DNA form, the CDR3 reads TGTGCCAGCAGCCTCGGGGAGGCGAACCGGGAAGCTTTCTTT.

On this clone: The junction does not match germline at one end; this may be a read error. The gene calls are TRBV4-1 and TRBJ1-2; perhaps TRBD1 as D (6 bases). The CDR3 is 18 residues long. Germline assignment: CDR1 MGHRA and CDR2 YSYEKL. This chain's CDR3 is CASSQDSTGLVLNYGYPF. The DNA for the CDR3 is TGCGCCAGCAGCCAAGATTCAACAGGGCTAGTCTTAAACTATGGCTACCCCTTC.

V is TRBV10-3 and J is TRBJ2-3; 13 positions match TRBD2. V lost 1 base, J lost 3 bases, and 10 bases stayed unmatched. This CDR3 is 19 amino acids long. CDR1 ENHRY and CDR2 SYGVKD come from the germline V gene. In DNA, the CDR3 is TGTGCCATCAGTGAGTTCCCGACTAGCGGGAGGTCGGGGACAGATACGCAGTATTTT. Its protein product is CAISEFPTSGRSGTDTQYF.

J is TRBJ1-2 and V is TRBV5-4; 7 bases align to TRBD1. V lost 6 bases and J lost 2; bases outside the gene matches: 4. The CDR3 consists of 13 residues. Germline V lookup: CDR1 SGHNT, CDR2 YYREEE (reference sequence). CDR3 nucleotide sequence: TGTGCCAGCACCCGGACAGGAAACTATGGCTACACCTTC. Amino acids: CASTRTGNYGYTF.

This clone occurred a few times. The chain has TRBV5-4 and TRBJ2-1; 12 nucleotides line up with TRBD2. V trimming: 4 bases; J trimming: 8 bases; junction bases outside the gene matches: 10. This CDR3 contains 16 residues. CDR1 SGHNT and CDR2 YYREEE come from the germline V gene (reference sequence). The CDR3 here is CASSAGTSGFSYEQFF. In DNA form, the CDR3 reads TGTGCCAGCAGCGCCGGGACTAGCGGGTTTTCGTATGAGCAGTTCTTC.

The J gene is TRBJ2-7, the V gene TRBV7-8; perhaps TRBD2 as D (6 bases). CDR1 is SGHVS and CDR2 is FQNEAQ in the germline V gene. The ends were cut back, 2 bases at V and 2 bases at J, with 25 bases in the middle. CDR3 length equals 19 residues. CDR3 nucleotides: TGTGCCAGCAGCTTACTAGCCCTTAAGGTTCTAGCGCCCACCTACGAGCAGTACTTC. Amino acid sequence: CASSLLALKVLAPTYEQYF.

The chain combines TRBV7-9 with TRBJ2-7; TRBD1 aligns across 7 bases. Trimming at V came to 5 bases and at J to 6 bases, leaving 13 bases not matched to a gene. CDR1 and CDR2 (germline): SEHNR, FQNEAQ (reference sequence). This CDR3 has 15 residues. In DNA form, the CDR3 reads TGTGCCAGCAGCACTCTGGACAGGATCCCTGGCGAGCAGTACTTC. Translated, it gives CASSTLDRIPGEQYF.

This CDR3 is CASSLSYQGDEQYF. CDR3 nucleotides: TGTGCCAGCAGTTTATCGTATCAGGGGGACGAGCAGTACTTC. The chain employs TRBV27 and TRBJ2-7; 7 bases map to TRBD1. Germline CDR1 reads MNHEY; CDR2 reads SMNVEV (reference sequence). CDR3 length equals 14 residues. Unmatched junction bases numbered 4, after V lost 0 bases and J lost 5 bases.

V usage is TRBV11-3 and J usage is TRBJ2-7; D is uncertain. Trimming shortened V by 0 bases and J by 2 bases, and 17 bases separated the two germline ends. This CDR3 spans 17 amino acids. CDR1 SGHNT and CDR2 YENEEA come from the germline V gene. CDR3 amino acids: CASSLDRPERPPYEQYF. As DNA, the CDR3 is TGTGCCAGCAGCTTAGATCGCCCGGAGAGGCCCCCCTACGAGCAGTACTTC.

This chain joins TRBV4-2 and TRBJ1-5, with a possible D match to TRBD1 (5 bases). Germline CDR1 reads LGHNA; CDR2 reads YNFKEQ. The CDR3 is 15 residues long. With 0 bases removed from V and 0 bases from J, the gap between germline ends came to 6 bases. CDR3 sequence (DNA): TGTGCCAGCAGCCAAGACAGGGTTAGCAATCAGCCCCAGCATTTT. Protein product: CASSQDRVSNQPQHF.

In DNA, the CDR3 is TGTGCCAGCAGCAAGACAACGGTCGACATTCAGTACTTC. This encodes CASSKTTVDIQYF. The chain joins TRBV7-9 to TRBJ2-4; D is undetermined. Germline V lookup: CDR1 SEHNR, CDR2 FQNEAQ (reference sequence). Deletions cut 5 bases from V and 8 bases from J, with 13 bases between. This CDR3 comprises 13 residues.

The chain couples TRBV5-6 to TRBJ2-2; TRBD2 agrees at 11 bases. CDR3 length equals 17 residues. CDR1 and CDR2 from the germline V gene are SGHDT and YYEEEE. Trimming at V came to 0 bases and at J to 4 bases, leaving 5 bases not matched to a gene. This CDR3 is CASSLVVAGGLTGELFF. Written as DNA, the CDR3 is TGTGCCAGCAGCTTGGTAGTAGCGGGGGGGCTCACCGGGGAGCTGTTTTTT.

The chain combines TRBV4-3 with TRBJ2-5; the match to TRBD2 covers 9 bases. Unmatched junction bases numbered 9, after V lost 0 bases and J lost 1 base. The CDR3 is 18 residues long. The germline V gene has CDR1 LGHNA and CDR2 YSLEER. The CDR3 DNA sequence: TGCGCCAGCAGCCAAGAAATCGGAGCGGGAGGCCTCCAAGAGACCCAGTACTTC. This translates into CASSQEIGAGGLQETQYF.

V is TRBV23-1 and J is TRBJ2-4; tentative D call: TRBD2 (6 bases). TRBV23-1 is assigned to the ORF class and has an uncertain function. Trimming took off 4 bases at V and 7 bases at J, with 20 bases between the two ends. The length of the CDR3 is 16 residues. The CDR3 here is CASSPFGPAEGNIQYF. The CDR3 nucleotides read TGCGCCAGCAGTCCCTTTGGGCCCGCGGAGGGGAACATTCAGTACTTC.